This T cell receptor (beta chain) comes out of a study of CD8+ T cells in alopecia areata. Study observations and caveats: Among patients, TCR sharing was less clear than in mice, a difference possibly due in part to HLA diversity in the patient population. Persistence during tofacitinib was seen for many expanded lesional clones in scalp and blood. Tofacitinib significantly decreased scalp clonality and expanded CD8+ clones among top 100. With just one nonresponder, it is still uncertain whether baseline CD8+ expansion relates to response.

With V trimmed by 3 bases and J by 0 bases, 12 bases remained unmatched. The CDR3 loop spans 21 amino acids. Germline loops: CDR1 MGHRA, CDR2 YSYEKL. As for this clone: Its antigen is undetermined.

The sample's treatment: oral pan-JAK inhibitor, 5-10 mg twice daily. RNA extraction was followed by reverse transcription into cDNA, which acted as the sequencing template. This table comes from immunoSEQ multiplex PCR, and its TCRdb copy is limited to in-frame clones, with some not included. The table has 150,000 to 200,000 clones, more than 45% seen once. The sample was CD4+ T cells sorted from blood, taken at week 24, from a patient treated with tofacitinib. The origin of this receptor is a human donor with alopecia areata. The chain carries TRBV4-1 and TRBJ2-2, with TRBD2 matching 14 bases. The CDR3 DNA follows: TGCGCCAGCAGCCACCGGACTAGCGGGAGGTTTTCCAACGCGAACACCGGGGAGCTGTTTTTT. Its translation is CASSHRTSGRFSNANTGELFF.